Sequencing of this T cell receptor beta chain was carried out in a study of post-analysis software for immune sequencing data. Study-level findings and limits: Relative to controls, patients with multiple sclerosis showed significantly lower normalized Chao1 diversity.

Worth noting for this clonotype: Its antigen is as yet unknown.

Germline CDR1 LGHDT, CDR2 YNNKEL (reference sequence). The V gene lost 4 bases and the J gene lost 2 bases, with 10 bases spanning the gap. This CDR3 comprises 14 residues. Prepared TCR beta cDNA libraries contained unique molecular identifiers. TCRdb re-called the PCR reads with MiXCR, one entry per CDR3 protein. The sample comprises under 200,000 distinct CDR3 sequences, 35% to 40% of which are singletons, and approximately 30% rests with the top ten. The material sequenced was blood, taken after autologous hematopoietic stem cell transplantation. The chain links TRBV3-1 to TRBJ2-3; D remains ambiguous. This sequence was found in a girl aged 10-17 years with multiple sclerosis. The DNA for the CDR3 is TGTGCCAGCAGCCGGTCGGGCCCCACAGATACGCAGTATTTT. It is translated as CASSRSGPTDTQYF.